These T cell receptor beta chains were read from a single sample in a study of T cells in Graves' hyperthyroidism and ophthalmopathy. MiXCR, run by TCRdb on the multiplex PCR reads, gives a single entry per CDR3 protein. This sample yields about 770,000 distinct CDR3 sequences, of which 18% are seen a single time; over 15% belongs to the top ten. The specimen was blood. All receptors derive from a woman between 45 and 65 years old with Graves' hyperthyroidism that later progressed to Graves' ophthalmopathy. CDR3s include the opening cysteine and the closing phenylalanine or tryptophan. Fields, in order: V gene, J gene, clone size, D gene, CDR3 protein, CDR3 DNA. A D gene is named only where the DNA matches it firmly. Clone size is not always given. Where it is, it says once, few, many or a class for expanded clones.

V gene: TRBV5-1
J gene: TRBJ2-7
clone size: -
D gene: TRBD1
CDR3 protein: CASSLEDRGKKYF
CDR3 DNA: TGCGCCAGCAGCTTGGAGGACAGGGGAAAGAAGTACTTC

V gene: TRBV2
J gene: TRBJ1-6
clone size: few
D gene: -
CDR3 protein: CASSGIGSPLHF
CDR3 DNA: TGTGCCAGCAGTGGAATCGGTTCACCCCTCCACTTT

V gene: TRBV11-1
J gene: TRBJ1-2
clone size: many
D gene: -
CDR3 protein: CASSSDPLDYGYTF
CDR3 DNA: TGTGCCAGCAGCTCCGACCCCCTGGACTATGGCTACACCTTC

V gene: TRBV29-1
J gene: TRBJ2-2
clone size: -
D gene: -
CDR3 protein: CSVESENTGELFF
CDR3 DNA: TGCAGCGTTGAGTCCGAGAACACCGGGGAGCTGTTTTTT

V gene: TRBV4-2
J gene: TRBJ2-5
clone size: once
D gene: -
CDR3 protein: CASSHALGETQYF
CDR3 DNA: TGTGCCAGCAGCCACGCGTTGGGAGAGACCCAGTACTTC

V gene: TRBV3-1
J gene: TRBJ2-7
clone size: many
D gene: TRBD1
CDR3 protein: CASSQGQGISYEQYF
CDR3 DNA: TGTGCCAGCAGCCAAGGACAGGGGATCTCCTACGAGCAGTACTTC

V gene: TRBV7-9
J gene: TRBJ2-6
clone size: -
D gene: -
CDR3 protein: CASSGGVFSSGANVLTF
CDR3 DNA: TGTGCCAGCAGCGGAGGGGTGTTTAGCTCTGGGGCCAACGTCCTGACTTTC

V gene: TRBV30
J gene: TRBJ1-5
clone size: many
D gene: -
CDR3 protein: CAWDTGGDQPQHF
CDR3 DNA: TGTGCCTGGGATACAGGTGGTGATCAGCCCCAGCATTTT

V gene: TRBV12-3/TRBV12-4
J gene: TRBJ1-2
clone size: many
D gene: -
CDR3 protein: CASHSTLELEGYTF
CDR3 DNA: TGTGCCAGCCACTCTACTCTCGAGCTCGAAGGCTACACCTTC

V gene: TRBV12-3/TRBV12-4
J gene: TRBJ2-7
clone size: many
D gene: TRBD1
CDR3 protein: CASSTWTGEQYF
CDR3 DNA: TGTGCCAGCAGTACATGGACAGGGGAGCAGTACTTC

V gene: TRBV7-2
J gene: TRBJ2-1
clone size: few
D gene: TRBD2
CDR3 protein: CASSYPSVPTSRSYNEQFF
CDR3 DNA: TGTGCCAGCAGCTACCCGAGTGTGCCGACTAGCCGCTCCTACAATGAGCAGTTCTTC

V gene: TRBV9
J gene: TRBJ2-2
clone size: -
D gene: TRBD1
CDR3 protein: CASSGTSGQGRTGELFF
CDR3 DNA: TGTGCCAGCAGCGGAACCTCGGGACAGGGGAGGACCGGGGAGCTGTTTTTT

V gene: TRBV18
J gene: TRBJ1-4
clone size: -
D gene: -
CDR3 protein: CASSLNSPQGYNEKLFF
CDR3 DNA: TGTGCCAGCTCTTTAAATTCGCCGCAGGGATATAATGAAAAACTGTTTTTT

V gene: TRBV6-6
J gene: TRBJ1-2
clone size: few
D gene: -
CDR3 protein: CASSYSLDHNYGYTF
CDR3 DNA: TGTGCCAGCAGTTACTCGTTGGACCATAACTATGGCTACACCTTC

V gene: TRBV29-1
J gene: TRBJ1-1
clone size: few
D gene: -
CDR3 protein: CSVEDSAGQNTEAFF
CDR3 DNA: TGCAGCGTTGAAGATTCGGCAGGGCAGAACACTGAAGCTTTCTTT

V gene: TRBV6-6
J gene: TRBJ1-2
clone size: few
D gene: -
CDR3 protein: CASSYSSGNYGYTF
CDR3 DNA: TGTGCCAGCAGTTACTCGTCAGGAAACTATGGCTACACCTTC

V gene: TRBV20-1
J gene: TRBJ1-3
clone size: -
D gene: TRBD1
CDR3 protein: CSARFSTGDPGNTIYF
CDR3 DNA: TGCAGTGCTAGGTTTTCGACAGGGGACCCTGGAAACACCATATATTTT

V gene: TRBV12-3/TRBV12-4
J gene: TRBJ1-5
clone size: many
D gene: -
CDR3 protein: CASSFIEAQPNQPQHF
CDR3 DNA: TGTGCCAGCAGTTTTATTGAAGCGCAGCCAAATCAGCCCCAGCATTTT

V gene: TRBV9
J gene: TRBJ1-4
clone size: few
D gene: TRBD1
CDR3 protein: CASSAADRGDEKLFF
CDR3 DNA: TGTGCCAGCAGCGCCGCGGACAGGGGTGACGAAAAACTGTTTTTT

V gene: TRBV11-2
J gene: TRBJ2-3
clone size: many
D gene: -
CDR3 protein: CASTSLRRATDTQYF
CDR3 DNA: TGTGCCAGCACCAGTCTGCGGAGGGCCACAGATACGCAGTATTTT

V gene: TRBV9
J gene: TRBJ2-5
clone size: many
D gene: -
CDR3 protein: CASSAVEGFGETQYF
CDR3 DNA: TGTGCCAGCAGCGCCGTGGAGGGGTTCGGAGAGACCCAGTACTTC

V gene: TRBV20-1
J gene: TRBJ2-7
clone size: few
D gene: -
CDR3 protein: CSAKGRRDPYEQYF
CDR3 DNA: TGCAGTGCTAAGGGGAGGAGGGATCCCTACGAGCAGTACTTC

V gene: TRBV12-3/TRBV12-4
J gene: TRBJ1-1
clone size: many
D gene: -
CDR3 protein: CASTAGHIAAYAEAFF
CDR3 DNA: TGTGCCAGCACCGCGGGCCACATCGCGGCATACGCTGAAGCTTTCTTT

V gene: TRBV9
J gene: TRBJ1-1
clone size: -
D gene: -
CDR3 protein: CASSVAPGAEAEAFF
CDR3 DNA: TGTGCCAGCAGCGTAGCTCCGGGGGCCGAGGCTGAAGCTTTCTTT

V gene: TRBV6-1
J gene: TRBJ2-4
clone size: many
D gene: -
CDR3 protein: CASSERREGNIQYF
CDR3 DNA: TGTGCCAGCAGTGAGCGGAGGGAAGGGAACATTCAGTACTTC

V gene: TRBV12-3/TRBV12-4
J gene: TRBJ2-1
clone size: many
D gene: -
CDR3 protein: CASSPSGGRSHNEQFF
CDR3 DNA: TGTGCCAGCAGTCCCAGTGGGGGGAGGTCCCACAATGAGCAGTTCTTC

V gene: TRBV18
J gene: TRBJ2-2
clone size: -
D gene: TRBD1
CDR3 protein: CASSPRAGGAENTGELFF
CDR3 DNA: TGTGCCAGCTCACCACGTGCAGGGGGCGCCGAGAACACCGGGGAGCTGTTTTTT

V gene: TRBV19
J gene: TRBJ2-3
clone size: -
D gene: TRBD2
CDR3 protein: CASRTRLAGTADTQYF
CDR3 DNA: TGTGCCAGTAGGACGCGACTAGCGGGGACGGCAGATACGCAGTATTTT

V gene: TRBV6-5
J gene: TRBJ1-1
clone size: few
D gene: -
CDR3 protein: CASSYLPNTEAFF
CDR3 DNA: TGTGCCAGCAGTTACCTTCCGAACACTGAAGCTTTCTTT

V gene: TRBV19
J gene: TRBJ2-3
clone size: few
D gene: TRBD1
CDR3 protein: CASSSPQTGQQYF
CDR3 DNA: TGTGCCAGTAGTTCACCTCAGACAGGGCAACAGTATTTT

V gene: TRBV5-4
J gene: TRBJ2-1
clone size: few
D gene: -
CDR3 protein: CASSLTLTEEQFF
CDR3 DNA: TGTGCCAGCAGCTTGACCCTCACAGAAGAGCAGTTCTTC

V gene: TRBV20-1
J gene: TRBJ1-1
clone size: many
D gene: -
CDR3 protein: CSARRQDPSGTEAFF
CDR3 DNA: TGCAGTGCTAGAAGACAGGACCCATCTGGGACTGAAGCTTTCTTT